These 13 T cell receptor beta chains were all obtained from the same sample, sequenced in a study of blood T cell repertoires in COVID-19. Sequencing used immunoSEQ multiplex PCR; TCRdb keeps in-frame clones, though not all of them. The sample yields over 250,000 clones, about nine tenths seen once. Material: PBMCs or T cells enriched from blood (not recorded which). The receptors were sampled from a woman aged 30 to 39 who had recovered from COVID-19.

The chain joins TRBV28 to TRBJ1-1; 8 bases match TRBD1. The CDR3 totals 15 residues. Looked up from germline, CDR1 is MDHEN and CDR2 is SYDVKM. J gave up 1 base and V 6 bases, and 7 bases lay outside the gene matches. In DNA form, the CDR3 reads TGTGCCAGCAGAAGGGACAGGCGACGGAACACTGAAGCTTTCTTT. It codes for CASRRDRRRNTEAFF.

The V call is TRBV9, the J call TRBJ2-7; D is ambiguous. Trimming removed 0 bases at V and 0 bases at J, with 7 bases between. There are 14 residues in the CDR3. Per germline, CDR1 SGDLS and CDR2 YYNGEE. The CDR3 DNA sequence: TGTGCCAGCAGCGTAGCTACTACCTCCTACGAGCAGTACTTC. Residues: CASSVATTSYEQYF.

The chain employs TRBV18 and TRBJ1-5, with D possibly TRBD1 on 6 matching bases. The CDR3 loop spans 13 amino acids. Germline-derived CDR1 and CDR2 are KGHSH and LQKENI. V lost 5 bases to trimming and J lost 4 bases, with 9 bases between them. The CDR3: CASSTTGNQPQHF. CDR3 coding DNA: TGTGCCAGCTCAACTACAGGGAATCAGCCCCAGCATTTT.

The rearrangement links TRBV27 to TRBJ1-2; no firm D call. This CDR3 spans 14 amino acids. CDR1 is MNHEY and CDR2 is SMNVEV in the germline V gene (reference sequence). Trimming removed 5 bases from V and 8 bases from J, with 18 bases in between. The CDR3 reads CASSPAVEGGGYTF. The CDR3 nucleotides read TGTGCCAGCAGTCCGGCGGTGGAGGGAGGGGGCTACACCTTC.

The V gene is TRBV28, the J gene TRBJ2-2, with 8 bases lining up with TRBD1. The CDR3 sequence is 13 residues long. V lost 8 bases to trimming and J lost 5 bases; unmatched junction nucleotides: 4. The V gene's germline CDR1 is MDHEN and CDR2 SYDVKM. Here the CDR3 reads CASGTGGTGELFF. As DNA, the CDR3 is TGTGCCAGCGGTACAGGGGGGACCGGGGAGCTGTTTTTT.

Details on this clone: Other DNA variants within this sample encode the same CDR3. The gene calls are TRBV5-4 and TRBJ2-7, with 7 bases identical to TRBD1. The V and J ends lost 0 bases and 2 bases, in that order; junction bases with no gene match: 2. This CDR3 spans 14 amino acids. Germline-derived CDR1 and CDR2 are SGHNT and YYREEE (reference sequence). This CDR3 is CASSLGDRAYEQYF. The DNA for the CDR3 is TGTGCCAGCAGCTTGGGAGACAGGGCCTACGAGCAGTACTTC.

This chain links TRBV19 with TRBJ2-5, with a possible D match to TRBD1 (6 bases). V lost 6 bases to trimming and J lost 7 bases, with 15 bases between them. The CDR3 contains 13 residues. Germline assignment: CDR1 LNHDA and CDR2 SQIVND (reference sequence). The CDR3 nucleotides are TGTGCCAGTAGCCTGACAGGCTGGGGGACCCAGTACTTC. It encodes CASSLTGWGTQYF.

The chain has TRBV28 and TRBJ2-7, with 7 bases that match TRBD1. This CDR3 region has 15 residues. V trimming: 1 base; J trimming: 1 base; junction bases outside the gene matches: 4. Per the germline V gene, CDR1 is MDHEN and CDR2 is SYDVKM. The CDR3 DNA follows: TGTGCCAGCAGTTTATATGGACAGGCTTCCTACGAGCAGTACTTC. Translating gives CASSLYGQASYEQYF.

This rearrangement joins TRBV28 to TRBJ1-3, with 9 bases aligning to TRBD1. In germline, CDR1 is MDHEN, CDR2 SYDVKM. The CDR3 totals 18 residues. Trimming cost V 3 bases and J 0 bases; bases outside gene matches: 9. The CDR3 loop reads CASSFSGTGIFSGNTIYF. CDR3 in DNA: TGTGCCAGCAGTTTCTCCGGGACAGGGATCTTCTCTGGAAACACCATATATTTT.

The chain uses TRBV30 and TRBJ2-3, with D perhaps TRBD2 (6 bases). CDR1 is GTSNPN, CDR2 SVGIG, per germline (reference sequence). This CDR3 spans 14 amino acids. V was trimmed by 1 base and J by 2 bases, leaving 10 bases between them. The chain's CDR3 is CAWSAGEVTDTQYF. The DNA for the CDR3 is TGTGCCTGGAGTGCGGGAGAGGTCACAGATACGCAGTATTTT.

The chain links TRBV13 to TRBJ2-7; weak D call: TRBD1 (6 bases). This CDR3 contains 13 residues. The V gene lost 1 base and the J gene lost 2 bases, with 6 bases spanning the gap. The germline V gene encodes CDR1 PRHDT and CDR2 FYEKMQ (reference sequence). CDR3 protein: CASSLAGAYEQYF. The CDR3 DNA follows: TGTGCCAGCAGCTTAGCAGGGGCCTACGAGCAGTACTTC.

The V gene is TRBV6-2 or TRBV6-3, the J gene TRBJ2-7; no clear D. The CDR3 is 14 residues long. Trimming took off 2 bases at V and 0 bases at J, with 8 bases between the two ends. CDR1 is MNHEY and CDR2 is SVGEGT in the germline V gene. The CDR3 DNA is TGTGCCAGCAGTTACATCCGGGTCTCCTACGAGCAGTACTTC. Protein product: CASSYIRVSYEQYF.

This clone has only a few counts. The gene calls are TRBV9 and TRBJ2-7, with 7 bases aligning to TRBD2. From germline, CDR1 is SGDLS and CDR2 YYNGEE. The CDR3 is made up of 14 amino acids. Trimming took 0 bases from V and 3 from J; bases not matched to a gene: 3. The chain's CDR3 is CASSVAGGNYEQYF. The CDR3 coding sequence is TGTGCCAGCAGCGTAGCGGGAGGAAACTACGAGCAGTACTTC.